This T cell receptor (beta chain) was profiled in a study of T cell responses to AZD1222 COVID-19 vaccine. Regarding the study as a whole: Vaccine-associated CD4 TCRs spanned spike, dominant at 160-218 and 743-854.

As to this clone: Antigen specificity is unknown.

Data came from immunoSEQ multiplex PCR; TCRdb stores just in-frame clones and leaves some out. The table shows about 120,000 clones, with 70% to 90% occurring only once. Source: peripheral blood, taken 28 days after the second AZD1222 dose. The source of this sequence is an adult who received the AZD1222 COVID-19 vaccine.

CDR3 sequence (DNA): TGTGCCACCGAGACAGGGGCTGGAAACACCATATATTTT. It encodes CATETGAGNTIYF. The V call is TRBV10-3, the J call TRBJ1-3, with TRBD1 matching 8 bases. V trimming: 10 bases; J trimming: 2 bases; junction bases outside the gene matches: 4. The CDR3 loop spans 13 amino acids. Germline values: CDR1 ENHRY, CDR2 SYGVKD.